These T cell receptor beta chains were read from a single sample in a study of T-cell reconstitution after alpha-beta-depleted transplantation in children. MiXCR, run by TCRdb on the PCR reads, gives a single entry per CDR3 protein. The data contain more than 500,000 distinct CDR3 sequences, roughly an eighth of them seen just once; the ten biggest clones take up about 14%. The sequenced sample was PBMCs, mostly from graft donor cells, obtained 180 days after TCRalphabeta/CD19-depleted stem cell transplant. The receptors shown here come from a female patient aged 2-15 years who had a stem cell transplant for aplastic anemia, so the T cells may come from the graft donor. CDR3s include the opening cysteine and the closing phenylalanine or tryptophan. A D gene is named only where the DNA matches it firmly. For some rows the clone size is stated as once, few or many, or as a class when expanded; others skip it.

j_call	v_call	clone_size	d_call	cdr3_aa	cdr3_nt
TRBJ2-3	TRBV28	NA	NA	CASYPDFPPSTDTQYF	TGTGCCTCTTACCCGGACTTTCCTCCGAGCACAGATACGCAGTATTTT
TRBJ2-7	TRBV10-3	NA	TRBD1	CAISAETGGYEQYF	TGTGCCATCAGTGCGGAGACAGGGGGCTACGAGCAGTACTTC
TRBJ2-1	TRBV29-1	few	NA	CSVERGENNEQFF	TGCAGCGTTGAGAGGGGGGAGAACAATGAGCAGTTCTTC
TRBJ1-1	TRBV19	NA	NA	CASRKPQGEAFF	TGTGCCAGTAGGAAACCACAGGGTGAAGCTTTCTTT
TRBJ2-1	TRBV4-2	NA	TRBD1	CASSPYRGQVGNNEQFF	TGTGCCAGCAGCCCTTATCGGGGACAGGTCGGAAACAATGAGCAGTTCTTC
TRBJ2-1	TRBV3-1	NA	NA	CASSHDRWGNNEQFF	TGTGCCAGCAGCCACGACAGGTGGGGGAACAATGAGCAGTTCTTC
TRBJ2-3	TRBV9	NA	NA	CASSVDPRVSDTQYF	TGTGCCAGCAGCGTAGATCCCAGGGTATCCGATACGCAGTATTTT
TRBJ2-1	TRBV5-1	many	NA	CASSPPGHYNEQFF	TGCGCCAGCAGCCCTCCGGGTCACTACAATGAGCAGTTCTTC
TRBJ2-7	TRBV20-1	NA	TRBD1	CSARTGTGESEQYF	TGCAGTGCTAGGACCGGGACAGGGGAGAGCGAGCAGTACTTC
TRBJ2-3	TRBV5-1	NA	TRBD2	CASSLVSGRAFDTQYF	TGCGCCAGCAGCTTGGTAAGCGGGAGGGCCTTTGATACGCAGTATTTT
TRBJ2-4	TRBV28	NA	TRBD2	CASRLGGTAKNIQYF	TGTGCCAGCAGGTTGGGAGGGACAGCCAAAAACATTCAGTACTTC
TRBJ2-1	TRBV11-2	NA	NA	CASSLILARSGYNEQFF	TGTGCCAGCAGCTTAATACTAGCCCGGTCGGGGTACAATGAGCAGTTCTTC
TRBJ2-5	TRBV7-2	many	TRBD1	CASSRWTGNAETQYF	TGTGCCAGCAGCCGTTGGACAGGGAACGCAGAGACCCAGTACTTC
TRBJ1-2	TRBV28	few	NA	CASIEGGNYGYTF	TGTGCCAGCATCGAGGGGGGTAACTATGGCTACACCTTC
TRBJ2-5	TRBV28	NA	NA	CASKSETQYF	TGTGCAAGCAAGTCAGAGACCCAGTACTTC
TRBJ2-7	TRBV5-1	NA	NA	CASSYRVGSEQYF	TGCGCCAGCAGCTACAGGGTCGGATCCGAGCAGTACTTC
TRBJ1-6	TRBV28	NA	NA	CASSFRGWNSPLHF	TGTGCCAGCAGTTTCAGGGGCTGGAATTCACCCCTCCACTTT
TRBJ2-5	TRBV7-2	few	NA	CASSLEGLPRETQYF	TGTGCCAGCAGCTTGGAGGGATTACCGCGGGAGACCCAGTACTTC
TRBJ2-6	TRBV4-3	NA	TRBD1	CASSQTGGTGANVLTF	TGCGCCAGCAGCCAGACAGGGGGAACTGGGGCCAACGTCCTGACTTTC
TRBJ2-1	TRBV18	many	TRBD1	CASSPRQGKGNEQFF	TGTGCCAGCTCACCGAGACAGGGGAAAGGGAATGAGCAGTTCTTC
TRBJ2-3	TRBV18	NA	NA	CASSPVWGNSTDTQYF	TGTGCCAGCTCACCGGTGTGGGGCAACAGCACAGATACGCAGTATTTT
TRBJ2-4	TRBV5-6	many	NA	CASSHYMQLAKNIQYF	TGTGCCAGCAGCCATTATATGCAACTAGCCAAAAACATTCAGTACTTC
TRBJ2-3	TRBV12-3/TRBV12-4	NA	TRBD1	CATKGTGRTDTQYF	TGTGCCACAAAGGGGACAGGTCGCACAGATACGCAGTATTTT
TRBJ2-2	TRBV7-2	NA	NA	CASSLAGYAGELFF	TGTGCCAGCAGCTTAGCAGGGTACGCCGGGGAGCTGTTTTTT
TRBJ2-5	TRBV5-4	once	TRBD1	CASSSGTGTQETQYF	TGTGCCAGCAGCTCGGGGACAGGGACCCAAGAGACCCAGTACTTC
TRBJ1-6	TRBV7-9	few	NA	CASSLVGVGSPLHF	TGTGCCAGCAGCTTAGTAGGGGTCGGGTCACCCCTCCACTTT
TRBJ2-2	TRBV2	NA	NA	CASTVGGAGELFF	TGTGCCAGCACTGTGGGAGGAGCCGGGGAGCTGTTTTTT
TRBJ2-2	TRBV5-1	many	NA	CASSSIEAGTGELFF	TGCGCCAGCAGCTCAATCGAGGCTGGCACCGGGGAGCTGTTTTTT
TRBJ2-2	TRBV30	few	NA	CAWRHTGELFF	TGTGCCTGGAGGCACACCGGGGAGCTGTTTTTT
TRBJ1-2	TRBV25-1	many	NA	CASSLPGEAPYGYTF	TGTGCCAGCAGTTTACCGGGGGAGGCGCCCTATGGCTACACCTTC
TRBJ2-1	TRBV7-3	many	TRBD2	CASSSFGGLALSYNEQFF	TGTGCCAGCAGCTCGTTTGGGGGACTAGCCCTTTCCTACAATGAGCAGTTCTTC